This TCR beta chain was recovered during a study of siplizumab effects on memory and regulatory T cells. Findings of the study overall: Proliferating Tregs' suppressive function in siplizumab cultures went unconfirmed.

Profiling relied on immunoSEQ multiplex PCR, and the TCRdb table lists in-frame clones only, not all of them. The sample includes roughly 11,000 clones, roughly half seen only once; the top ten take approximately 38%. Cells of the mixed lymphocyte reaction were cocultured at 37 degrees C for six to seven days. Sample share makes this clone medium-sized. The target antigen is unknown. The same CDR3 also results from other DNA sequences found in this sample. This CDR3 has 14 residues. Germline V gives CDR1 MNHEY, CDR2 SMNVEV (reference sequence). Trimming took 5 bases from V and 5 from J; bases not matched to a gene: 6.

Material: CFSE-low (dividing) CD8+ T cells sorted from an allogeneic mixed lymphocyte reaction. This TCR came from a human donor in good health; the cells came from an allogeneic mixed lymphocyte reaction. Some clones in this sample may be carry-over from other donors' samples. The V gene is TRBV27, the J gene TRBJ1-5; 7 bases match TRBD1. Written as DNA, the CDR3 is TGTGCCAGCAGTGCGATCAGGGGGTATCAGCCCCAGCATTTT. Amino acid sequence: CASSAIRGYQPQHF.